These T cell receptor beta chains were read from a single sample in a study of blood T cell repertoires in COVID-19. Generated by immunoSEQ multiplex PCR, the TCRdb table keeps only in-frame clones and is missing some. This table holds about 130,000 clones, around 80% found once. Material for sequencing was peripheral blood. These receptors all stem from a man between 65 and 79 years old with acute or convalescent COVID-19. CDR3s include the opening cysteine and the closing phenylalanine or tryptophan. The order of the fields is CDR3 DNA, CDR3 protein, V gene, D gene, J gene, clone size. A D gene is named only where the DNA matches it firmly. Clone size is given for some rows only: seen once, a few or many times, or a class if the clone is expanded.

cdr3_nt: TGTGCCAGCAGCCAAGATTGGGGGGGTCGTGGCTACACCTTC
cdr3_aa: CASSQDWGGRGYTF
v_call: TRBV3-1/TRBV3-2
d_call: NA
j_call: TRBJ1-2
clone_size: NA

cdr3_nt: TGTGCCAGCAGCGAAGCGAGGCTAGCGGGGGCCTCGGACGAGCAGTACTTC
cdr3_aa: CASSEARLAGASDEQYF
v_call: TRBV2
d_call: TRBD2
j_call: TRBJ2-7
clone_size: NA

cdr3_nt: TGTGCCAGCAGCGGCGGGGGAACCCAAGAGACCCAGTACTTC
cdr3_aa: CASSGGGTQETQYF
v_call: TRBV9
d_call: TRBD2
j_call: TRBJ2-5
clone_size: NA

cdr3_nt: TGTGCCAGCAGCCGTCCAGGCCAGGGGGTGGGCACTGAAGCTTTCTTT
cdr3_aa: CASSRPGQGVGTEAFF
v_call: TRBV3-1/TRBV3-2
d_call: TRBD1
j_call: TRBJ1-1
clone_size: NA

cdr3_nt: TGTGCCAGCAGCTTAGTCAGGGCAGGAGAGACCCAGTACTTC
cdr3_aa: CASSLVRAGETQYF
v_call: TRBV7-2
d_call: NA
j_call: TRBJ2-5
clone_size: NA

cdr3_nt: TGCGCCAGCAGCTTGGAAGGGACAGCCCTGAACACTGAAGCTTTCTTT
cdr3_aa: CASSLEGTALNTEAFF
v_call: TRBV5-1
d_call: TRBD1
j_call: TRBJ1-1
clone_size: NA

cdr3_nt: TGTGCCAGCAGTCGCGATCTAGCGGGGGGGCTGCAGTTCTTC
cdr3_aa: CASSRDLAGGLQFF
v_call: TRBV6-5
d_call: TRBD2
j_call: TRBJ2-1
clone_size: NA

cdr3_nt: TGTGCCAGCAGTAAACCCCGGGGAACGGGCACCGGGGAGCTGTTTTTT
cdr3_aa: CASSKPRGTGTGELFF
v_call: TRBV2
d_call: NA
j_call: TRBJ2-2
clone_size: once

cdr3_nt: TGTGCCAGCAGTTTTCTCGGAGGAATAGGCGGTCCCTACGAGCAGTACTTC
cdr3_aa: CASSFLGGIGGPYEQYF
v_call: TRBV28
d_call: NA
j_call: TRBJ2-7
clone_size: NA

cdr3_nt: TGTGCCACCAGCAGAGAGACTACAGGGGTAGCGATAAATTCACCCCTCCACTTT
cdr3_aa: CATSRETTGVAINSPLHF
v_call: TRBV15
d_call: TRBD1
j_call: TRBJ1-6
clone_size: NA

cdr3_nt: TGTGCCAGCAGCTTAGTCAGCGATAATTCACCCCTCCACTTT
cdr3_aa: CASSLVSDNSPLHF
v_call: TRBV7-6
d_call: NA
j_call: TRBJ1-6
clone_size: NA

cdr3_nt: TGCGCCAGCAGCTTGGCGGCCGGGGAGCTGTTTTTT
cdr3_aa: CASSLAAGELFF
v_call: TRBV5-1
d_call: NA
j_call: TRBJ2-2
clone_size: NA

cdr3_nt: TGTGCCAGCAGCCAGTTGGGGGCGAACACTGAAGCTTTCTTT
cdr3_aa: CASSQLGANTEAFF
v_call: TRBV2
d_call: NA
j_call: TRBJ1-1
clone_size: NA

cdr3_nt: TGTGCCAGCAGCCAATTCAGGGACAGTAATCAGCCCCAGCATTTT
cdr3_aa: CASSQFRDSNQPQHF
v_call: TRBV16
d_call: TRBD1
j_call: TRBJ1-5
clone_size: few

cdr3_nt: TGTGCCAGCTCCCCGGGGACTTACTCCTACGAGCAGTACTTC
cdr3_aa: CASSPGTYSYEQYF
v_call: TRBV18
d_call: NA
j_call: TRBJ2-7
clone_size: NA

cdr3_nt: TGTGCCACCCTCCGGGGGACAGGGGATGCCGGGGAGCTGTTTTTT
cdr3_aa: CATLRGTGDAGELFF
v_call: TRBV10-3
d_call: TRBD1
j_call: TRBJ2-2
clone_size: NA